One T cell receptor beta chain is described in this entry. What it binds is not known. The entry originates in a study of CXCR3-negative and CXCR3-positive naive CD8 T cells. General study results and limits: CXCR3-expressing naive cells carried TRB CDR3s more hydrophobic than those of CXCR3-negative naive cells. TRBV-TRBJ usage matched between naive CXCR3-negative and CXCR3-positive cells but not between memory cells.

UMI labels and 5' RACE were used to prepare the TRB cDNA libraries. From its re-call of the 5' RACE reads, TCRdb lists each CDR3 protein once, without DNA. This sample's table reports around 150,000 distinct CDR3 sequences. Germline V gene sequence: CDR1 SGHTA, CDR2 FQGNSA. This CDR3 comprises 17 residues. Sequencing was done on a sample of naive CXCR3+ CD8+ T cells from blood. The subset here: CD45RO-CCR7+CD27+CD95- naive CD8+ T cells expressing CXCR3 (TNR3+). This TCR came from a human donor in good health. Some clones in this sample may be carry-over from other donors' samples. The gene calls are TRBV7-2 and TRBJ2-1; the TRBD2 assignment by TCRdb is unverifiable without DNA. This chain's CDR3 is CASSLLGLAGVDNEQFF.